Shown below are 28 T cell receptor beta chains from a single sample sequenced in a study of T cells expressing NK-cell markers. TCRdb reworked the 5' RACE reads into one entry per CDR3 protein, no DNA. This listing includes 300,000 to 500,000 distinct CDR3 sequences. Sequencing was done on a sample of blood T cells: a sorted CD56 or NKG2C T cell subset, CD4+ or CD8+ T cells, or bulk PBMC T cells (not recorded which). These receptor sequences come from a woman between 45 and 60 years old in good health.

The chain employs TRBV3-1 and TRBJ2-5; the D call of TRBD1 rests on TCRdb alone, since no DNA is present to check it. This CDR3 spans 17 amino acids. CDR1 is LGHDT, CDR2 YNNKEL, per germline (reference sequence). The CDR3: CASRGTGRRTTQETQYF.

The chain uses TRBV5-5 and TRBJ2-5. The CDR3 sequence is 14 residues long. Germline CDR1 SGHKS, CDR2 YYEKEE (reference sequence). CDR3 loop: CASSLDLSQETQYF.

This chain connects TRBV20-1 to TRBJ1-6. The CDR3 length is 16 residues. The germline gives CDR1 DFQATT, CDR2 SNEGSKA (reference sequence). The CDR3 sequence is CSARDGGGSYNSPLHF.

This chain joins TRBV6-2 or TRBV6-3 and TRBJ2-1. The CDR3 is 14 residues long. CDR1 is MNHEY and CDR2 is SVGEGT in the germline V gene. This CDR3 is CASNVGESYNEQFF.

The chain combines TRBV5-1 with TRBJ2-2; no DNA is available, so the TRBD1 call from TCRdb remains unchecked. This CDR3 region has 13 residues. Germline loops: CDR1 SGHRS, CDR2 YFSETQ. This CDR3 reads CASSSGSPGELFF. The full variable domain, with the rest looked up from reference TRBV5-1 and TRBJ2-2, is KAGVTQTPRYLIKTRGQQVTLSCSPISGHRSVSWYQQTPGQGLQFLFEYFSETQRNKGNFPGRFSGRQFSNSRSEMNVSTLELGDSALYLCASSSGSPGELFFGEGSRLTVL.

The V call is TRBV24-1, the J call TRBJ2-7; TCRdb lists TRBD2, though no DNA is available to test this call. The CDR3 is made up of 14 amino acids. In germline, CDR1 is KGHDR, CDR2 SFDVKD. The CDR3 reads CATSSSGRAYEQYF.

CDR3 region: CATSDLRQGDKYEQFF. The genes are TRBV24-1 and TRBJ2-1; TCRdb indicates TRBD1, and absent DNA this call remains unverified. Germline CDR1 KGHDR, CDR2 SFDVKD. There are 16 residues in the CDR3.

This rearrangement joins TRBV20-1 to TRBJ2-7. The CDR3 totals 13 residues. Germline V gives CDR1 DFQATT, CDR2 SNEGSKA (reference sequence). CDR3 region: CSAGPRSSYEQYF.

The genes are TRBV29-1 and TRBJ2-3. From germline, CDR1 is SQVTM and CDR2 ANQGSEA. This CDR3 has 11 amino acids. CDR3 protein: CSGIGGDTQYF.

CDR3 in amino acids: CASSPSFRQGVFSGNTIYF. V is TRBV7-9 and J is TRBJ1-3; the TCRdb call, TRBD1, lacks DNA for checking. In germline, CDR1 is SEHNR, CDR2 FQNEAQ (reference sequence). The CDR3 consists of 19 residues.

CDR3 loop: CASSPALAGGNEQFF. The chain couples TRBV11-3 to TRBJ2-1; TCRdb gives TRBD2 as the D gene, but with no DNA this cannot be confirmed. This CDR3 region has 15 residues. Germline-derived CDR1 and CDR2 are SGHNT and YENEEA.

This chain joins TRBV4-1 and TRBJ2-7. The CDR3 has 13 residues. Germline V gene data show CDR1 as MGHRA and CDR2 as YSYEKL. Here the CDR3 reads CASSQEYPYEQYF.

The chain joins TRBV20-1 to TRBJ2-1; TCRdb's D call of TRBD1 is untestable without DNA. From germline, CDR1 is DFQATT and CDR2 SNEGSKA (reference sequence). This CDR3 has 14 amino acids. CDR3 sequence: CSARDGALLNEQFF.

The chain recombines TRBV4-1 with TRBJ2-3; TCRdb's D call, TRBD1, is unchecked because there is no DNA. The CDR3 extends over 15 amino acids. Germline lookup yields CDR1 MGHRA and CDR2 YSYEKL. The CDR3 reads CASSQIGGSTDTQYF.

The V and J genes are TRBV4-1 and TRBJ2-5. Per the germline V gene, CDR1 is MGHRA and CDR2 is YSYEKL. The CDR3 spans 14 residues. CDR3 loop: CASSLPTTQETQYF.

This chain uses TRBV24-1 with TRBJ2-6. This CDR3 has 16 amino acids. Germline V CDR1 and CDR2: KGHDR, SFDVKD. The chain's CDR3 is CATSDLQGSGANVLTF.

This sequence joins TRBV5-1 and TRBJ2-3; TCRdb proposes TRBD1, but this gene call is untestable without DNA. Looked up from germline, CDR1 is SGHRS and CDR2 is YFSETQ. This CDR3 has 15 residues. CDR3 in amino acids: CASSLKGTRTDTQYF. Looking up the rest from reference TRBV5-1 and TRBJ2-3 gives the full variable domain: KAGVTQTPRYLIKTRGQQVTLSCSPISGHRSVSWYQQTPGQGLQFLFEYFSETQRNKGNFPGRFSGRQFSNSRSEMNVSTLELGDSALYLCASSLKGTRTDTQYFGPGTRLTVL.

The chain couples TRBV6-5 to TRBJ1-1. Germline assignment: CDR1 MNHEY and CDR2 SVGAGI. This CDR3 region has 16 residues. CDR3 sequence: CASSYGPFDLNTEAFF.

The chain carries TRBV19 and TRBJ1-5; TCRdb outputs TRBD1, but without DNA this stays unchecked. Germline loops: CDR1 LNHDA, CDR2 SQIVND (reference sequence). The CDR3 extends over 14 amino acids. The CDR3 protein is CASSPDRSSQPQHF.

The genes are TRBV5-4 and TRBJ2-6; TCRdb designates TRBD1, a call that cannot be tested without DNA. Germline V gene sequence: CDR1 SGHNT, CDR2 YYREEE (reference sequence). The CDR3 is 16 residues long. The CDR3 here is CASSLGDRGGANVLTF.

The chain employs TRBV6-6 and TRBJ2-1; TCRdb calls TRBD2, which cannot be checked without DNA. Germline loops: CDR1 MNHNY, CDR2 SVGAGI (reference sequence). CDR3 length: 15 amino acids. The CDR3 spells CASSYSTGVTNEQFF.

The chain couples TRBV7-6 to TRBJ2-5; TCRdb's D gene call, TRBD2, goes unchecked for lack of DNA. This CDR3 has 16 amino acids. Germline V gene data show CDR1 as SGHVS and CDR2 as FNYEAQ. The CDR3 loop reads CASSSPLAGGRETQYF.

V gene TRBV11-2 combines with J gene TRBJ2-1; TCRdb proposes TRBD2, but this gene call is untestable without DNA. The CDR3 runs to 16 residues. The V gene's germline CDR1 is SGHAT and CDR2 FQNNGV. The CDR3: CASSLVRAGGVREQFF. Looking up the rest from reference TRBV11-2 and TRBJ2-1 gives the full variable domain: EAGVAQSPRYKIIEKRQSVAFWCNPISGHATLYWYQQILGQGPKLLIQFQNNGVVDDSQLPKDRFSAERLKGVDSTLKIQPAKLEDSAVYLCASSLVRAGGVREQFFGPGTRLTVL.

This chain uses TRBV5-1 with TRBJ2-6; TCRdb proposes TRBD1, but this gene call is untestable without DNA. The CDR3 runs 18 residues. Germline values: CDR1 SGHRS, CDR2 YFSETQ. The CDR3 sequence is CASRAVAGGRAGANVLTF.

The chain recombines TRBV12-5 with TRBJ2-3; absent DNA, TCRdb's TRBD2 call cannot be checked. There are 17 residues in the CDR3. Germline-derived CDR1 and CDR2 are LGHNT and FRNRAP. This CDR3 reads CASGLGPPGASTDTQYF.

V and J are TRBV29-1 and TRBJ2-1; the TRBD1 assignment by TCRdb is unverifiable without DNA. The V gene's germline CDR1 is SQVTM and CDR2 ANQGSEA. This CDR3 has 11 amino acids. CDR3 sequence: CSVLRGNEQFF.

V is TRBV29-1 and J is TRBJ2-2; TCRdb gives TRBD2 as the D gene, but with no DNA this cannot be confirmed. CDR3 length: 16 residues. Per the germline V gene, CDR1 is SQVTM and CDR2 is ANQGSEA. The chain's CDR3 is CSVALPGSGRVGELFF.

The J gene is TRBJ1-6, the V gene TRBV12-3 or TRBV12-4; TCRdb lists TRBD1, though no DNA is available to test this call. The CDR3 runs 13 residues. The chain's CDR3 is CASTRGRYSPLHF.